Below are 16 T cell receptor beta chains sequenced from a single sample in a study of spatial heterogeneity in lung cancer. Each CDR3 protein gets one entry after TCRdb re-called the 5' RACE reads with MiXCR. Of roughly 4,100 distinct CDR3 sequences in the sample, roughly 25% are singletons; the top ten hold roughly 26%. Sample time point: sample taken at primary tumor resection. Tumor, nontumor lung or frozen PBMC supplied whole RNA, sequenced without sorting. This specimen was PBMCs, taken at surgery. These TCRs come from a female donor with early-stage non-small cell lung cancer.

This clonotype is judged medium-sized. Being off target in a library aimed at alpha chains, this beta chain has a size of little meaning. The chain carries TRBV10-3 and TRBJ2-7; TRBD2 matches at 8 bases. Germline trimming cut 10 bases from V and 4 bases from J; bases unmatched to any gene: 9. Germline CDR1 reads ENHRY; CDR2 reads SYGVKD. CDR3 length: 13 amino acids. CDR3 protein: CATRGGTAYEQYF. CDR3 DNA sequence: TGTGCCACCCGGGGGGGGACCGCATACGAGCAGTACTTC.

This clonotype appeared a few times. This beta chain is a stray sequence in a library constructed for alpha chains; its clone size is not meaningful. The genes are TRBV7-8 and TRBJ2-2; D gene unclear. The CDR3 covers 16 residues. Trimming took 5 bases from V and 5 from J, leaving 18 bases between them. CDR1 is SGHVS and CDR2 is FQNEAQ in the germline V gene. The CDR3 DNA sequence: TGTGCCAGCAGCCGCCATATCGGATTAAGGACCGGGGAGCTGTTTTTT. The encoded protein is CASSRHIGLRTGELFF.

To note about this clonotype: A library made for alpha chains picked up this beta chain off target, so its size means little. The chain couples TRBV7-2 to TRBJ2-2; TRBD1 is a possible D gene (5 bases). CDR3 length equals 15 residues. V was shortened by 5 bases and J by 6 bases, with 16 bases between the two germline ends. Per germline, CDR1 SGHTA and CDR2 FQGNSA. The CDR3 loop is CASSLDSAYPGELFF. For the CDR3, the DNA is TGTGCCAGCAGCCTTGACAGTGCATACCCCGGGGAGCTGTTTTTT.

By share, this clonotype ranks as medium-sized. This beta chain slipped into a library made for alpha chains as a stray read, so its size is not meaningful. The chain combines TRBV7-2 with TRBJ2-3; D is unclear. Per germline, CDR1 SGHTA and CDR2 FQGNSA. The V end lost 8 bases, the J end lost 3 bases, and 12 bases lay between the germline ends. This CDR3 has 13 residues. The CDR3 nucleotides are TGTGCCAGCCGAAGGGTCGGAACAGATACGCAGTATTTT. Amino acid sequence: CASRRVGTDTQYF.

A few counts support this clonotype. A library made for alpha chains picked up this beta chain off target, so its size means little. This chain links TRBV30 with TRBJ2-3; D gene unclear. V lost 3 bases to trimming and J lost 6 bases, with 19 bases between them. Germline lookup yields CDR1 GTSNPN and CDR2 SVGIG (reference sequence). The CDR3 loop spans 15 amino acids. Written as DNA, the CDR3 is TGTGCCTGGAGGAAAATAGCAACCGAGGTTGATACGCAGTATTTT. This translates into CAWRKIATEVDTQYF.

With respect to this clonotype: This beta chain is a stray read from a library made for alpha chains; its abundance is not meaningful. J is TRBJ2-1 and V is TRBV18, with 12 bases lining up with TRBD2. Germline loops: CDR1 KGHSH, CDR2 LQKENI. After removal of 3 bases from V and 2 bases from J, the junction contained 5 bases not matched to a gene. This CDR3 comprises 17 residues. The chain's CDR3 is CASSPRTSGMTYNEQFF. In DNA form, the CDR3 reads TGTGCCAGCTCACCTCGGACTAGCGGGATGACCTACAATGAGCAGTTCTTC.

By proportion, this clonotype is medium-sized (0.01 to 0.1%). Because this beta chain is a stray read in a library intended to capture alpha chains, its abundance should not be given much weight. The rearrangement joins TRBV11-2 to TRBJ2-5; D gene ambiguous. The CDR3 loop spans 15 amino acids. From germline, CDR1 is SGHAT and CDR2 FQNNGV. Trimming took 2 bases from V and 5 from J, leaving 15 bases between them. The CDR3 reads CASSLRLGSKETQYF. Here the CDR3 DNA reads TGTGCCAGCAGCTTACGGTTAGGTTCCAAGGAGACCCAGTACTTC.

This clonotype was counted between two and nine times. As an off-target read in a library built for alpha chains, this beta chain has a frequency of little significance. The J gene is TRBJ2-5, the V gene TRBV28, with 15 nucleotides matching TRBD2. Unmatched junction bases numbered 12, after V lost 5 bases and J lost 5 bases. Per the germline V gene, CDR1 is MDHEN and CDR2 is SYDVKM. This CDR3 is built from 18 residues. The CDR3 region has the DNA TGTGCCAGCAGTCTCCAATCAGGACTAGCGGGAGGGCGGGAGACCCAGTACTTC. Its translation is CASSLQSGLAGGRETQYF.

This clonotype has a handful of counts. As an off-target read in a library built for alpha chains, this beta chain has a frequency of little significance. V gene TRBV30 combines with J gene TRBJ1-2; D call uncertain. Germline CDR1 GTSNPN, CDR2 SVGIG (reference sequence). The CDR3 extends over 14 amino acids. Trimming removed 3 bases at V and 4 bases at J, with 15 bases between. CDR3 residues: CAWSRTGRAYGYTF. CDR3 nucleotide sequence: TGTGCCTGGAGCCGAACGGGTAGGGCCTATGGCTACACCTTC.

By share, this clonotype counts as medium-sized (0.01 to 0.1%). With the library built for alpha chains, this beta chain is off target and its frequency is not meaningful. V is TRBV28 and J is TRBJ2-5; D uncertain. Trimming left V 10 bases short and J 4 bases short, with 13 bases between. The germline V gene has CDR1 MDHEN and CDR2 SYDVKM. The length of the CDR3 is 12 residues. In DNA, the CDR3 is TGTGCCACCAAGACGGGTGGAGAGACCCAGTACTTC. Translation gives CATKTGGETQYF.

As regards this clonotype: A library prepared for alpha chains yielded this beta chain as an off-target read; its size is of little meaning. The chain joins TRBV7-2 to TRBJ2-1; TRBD1 is a possible D gene (5 bases). The ends were cut back, 1 base at V and 6 bases at J, with 13 bases in the middle. The CDR3 runs to 15 residues. Germline values: CDR1 SGHTA, CDR2 FQGNSA. The chain's CDR3 is CASSLGQLGVNEQFF. CDR3 bases: TGTGCCAGCAGCTTAGGACAGTTAGGGGTCAATGAGCAGTTCTTC.

Sample share makes this clonotype medium-sized. For a library built for alpha chains, this beta chain is a stray read; little rests on its size. The chain employs TRBV7-2 and TRBJ2-3, with TRBD2 identical over 8 bases. Germline V gene sequence: CDR1 SGHTA, CDR2 FQGNSA. The junction had 6 bases not matched to a gene; V was cut back by 5 bases and J by 5 bases. The CDR3 totals 14 residues. CDR3 DNA sequence: TGTGCCAGCAGCCCGGGACTAGTCTTAGATACGCAGTATTTT. Its translation: CASSPGLVLDTQYF.

As regards this clonotype: The library was designed around alpha chains, so this beta chain is a stray read whose abundance carries little weight. The chain is built from TRBV6-2 or TRBV6-3 and TRBJ2-5; D might be TRBD1 (6 bases). Germline V gene data show CDR1 as MNHEY and CDR2 as SVGEGT. The CDR3 loop spans 13 amino acids. V dropped 6 bases and J dropped 6 bases, with 14 bases sitting between them. This CDR3 is CASREQGPKTQYF. Written as DNA, the CDR3 is TGTGCCAGCAGAGAACAGGGTCCCAAGACCCAGTACTTC.

On this clonotype itself: This beta chain slipped into a library made for alpha chains as a stray read, so its size is not meaningful. The chain recombines TRBV12-3 or TRBV12-4 with TRBJ2-3; perhaps TRBD2 as D (6 bases). The CDR3 contains 14 residues. V was shortened by 5 bases and J by 4 bases, with 13 bases between the two germline ends. The CDR3 is CASSPQRAADTQYF. The CDR3, as DNA: TGTGCCAGCAGTCCCCAGCGGGCGGCAGATACGCAGTATTTT.

This clonotype is large by share. Because the library targeted alpha chains, this beta chain is an off-target read whose size means little. The CDR3 sequence is CASSPQLGANVLTF. In DNA, the CDR3 is TGTGCCAGCAGCCCCCAGCTAGGGGCCAACGTCCTGACTTTC. This chain joins TRBV7-6 and TRBJ2-6; D gene uncertain. The germline gives CDR1 SGHVS, CDR2 FNYEAQ. The CDR3 has 14 residues. The ends were cut back, 5 bases at V and 4 bases at J, with 9 bases in the middle.

A remark on this clonotype: Being off target in a library aimed at alpha chains, this beta chain has a size of little meaning. V usage is TRBV2 and J usage is TRBJ2-7; 10 bases line up with TRBD1. Trimming took 6 bases from V and 12 from J; bases not matched to a gene: 8. The germline gives CDR1 SNHLY, CDR2 FYNNEI. This CDR3 has 12 amino acids. CDR3 sequence: CASRRDRGRRYF. CDR3 nucleotides: TGTGCCAGCAGAAGGGACAGGGGTCGCAGGTACTTC.